These 18 T cell receptor beta chains share one sample of origin, sequenced in a study of T-cell reconstitution after alpha-beta-depleted transplantation in children. Unique molecular identifiers were used to barcode this TCRbeta library. TCRdb recomputed calls from the PCR reads with MiXCR, one row per CDR3 protein. The table shows some 180,000 distinct CDR3 sequences, with approximately 7% occurring only once. The input for sequencing was PBMCs, taken before TCRalphabeta/CD19-depleted stem cell transplant. The receptors originated from a boy aged 2 to 10 with acute lymphoblastic leukemia, due to receive a stem cell transplant.

This clonotype occurred many times. Mismatch with germline at one junction end may stem from a read error. The rearrangement joins TRBV7-9 to TRBJ2-2; TRBD2 matches 10 bases. The CDR3 sequence is 13 residues long. Germline CDR1 SEHNR, CDR2 FQNEAQ (reference sequence). CDR3 coding DNA: TGCGCCCTAGCGGGGGTGAACACCGGGGAGCTGTTTTTT. Translated, it gives CALAGVNTGELFF.

This clonotype was recorded at least ten times. The J gene is TRBJ2-1, the V gene TRBV27; D unclear. V was cut by 2 bases and J by 4 bases, with 15 bases left in between. The germline gives CDR1 MNHEY, CDR2 SMNVEV (reference sequence). The CDR3 contains 16 residues. CDR3 region: CASSLVGFLGYNEQFF. DNA for the CDR3: TGTGCCAGCAGTTTAGTGGGTTTCCTAGGTTACAATGAGCAGTTCTTC.

The table lists this clonotype with many counts. The rearrangement links TRBV4-2 to TRBJ2-1, with 7 bases matching TRBD2. The V and J ends lost 2 bases and 7 bases, in that order; junction bases with no gene match: 2. Germline loops: CDR1 LGHNA, CDR2 YNFKEQ. The CDR3 loop spans 13 amino acids. The CDR3 here is CASSQSRENEQFF. Written as DNA, the CDR3 is TGTGCCAGCAGCCAATCGCGGGAGAATGAGCAGTTCTTC.

This clonotype has a handful of counts. The genes are TRBV13 and TRBJ1-4; the D is unclear. CDR3 length: 14 amino acids. Trimming stripped 3 bases from V and 7 bases from J, with 12 bases between. CDR1 PRHDT and CDR2 FYEKMQ come from the germline V gene (reference sequence). Here the CDR3 DNA reads TGTGCCAGCAGCTTGGGGTCAACACTTGAAAAACTGTTTTTT. Translation: CASSLGSTLEKLFF.

This clonotype was observed at least ten times. J is TRBJ2-7 and V is TRBV7-9, with D possibly TRBD1 on 6 matching bases. With 1 base removed from V and 2 bases from J, the gap between germline ends came to 9 bases. CDR1 and CDR2 from the germline V gene are SEHNR and FQNEAQ (reference sequence). This CDR3 is 14 amino acids long. The chain's CDR3 is CASSLGTEPYEQYF. CDR3 sequence (DNA): TGTGCCAGCAGCTTAGGGACAGAGCCCTACGAGCAGTACTTC.

The table lists this clonotype with many counts. The J gene is TRBJ2-5, the V gene TRBV7-2; no clear D. The CDR3 covers 16 residues. With 1 base removed from V and 1 base from J, the gap between germline ends came to 13 bases. Germline V gene sequence: CDR1 SGHTA, CDR2 FQGNSA. DNA for the CDR3: TGTGCCAGCAGCTTAGAGCGTCGCCCCCTCCAAGAGACCCAGTACTTC. Its protein product is CASSLERRPLQETQYF.

The chain is built from TRBV28 and TRBJ2-3; tentatively, D is TRBD1 (6 bases). Germline CDR1 reads MDHEN; CDR2 reads SYDVKM. The CDR3 is 15 amino acids. V lost 3 bases to trimming and J lost 1 base, with 11 bases between them. CDR3 in DNA: TGTGCCAGCAGTTTGGGGGCGGCAGGCACAGATACGCAGTATTTT. This encodes CASSLGAAGTDTQYF.

This clonotype was detected only a few times. The V and J genes are TRBV28 and TRBJ1-4; D uncertain. The germline gives CDR1 MDHEN, CDR2 SYDVKM. The V gene lost 4 bases and the J gene lost 2 bases, with 8 bases spanning the gap. The CDR3 is 14 residues long. The CDR3 sequence: CASSSPATNEKLFF. DNA of the CDR3: TGTGCCAGCAGTTCACCTGCGACTAATGAAAAACTGTTTTTT.

In its sample, this clonotype was seen a few times. The chain recombines TRBV5-6 with TRBJ2-7, with TRBD1 matching 10 bases. The germline V gene has CDR1 SGHDT and CDR2 YYEEEE. J lost 5 bases, V lost 1 base, and 6 bases had no gene match. The CDR3 is made up of 15 amino acids. This chain's CDR3 is CASSLWGTGVDEQYF. The CDR3 nucleotides are TGTGCCAGCAGCTTGTGGGGGACAGGGGTGGACGAGCAGTACTTC.

CDR3 protein: CASSQGEEAQYF. Written as DNA, the CDR3 is TGTGCCAGCTCACAGGGGGAGGAGGCCCAGTACTTC. The chain couples TRBV28 to TRBJ2-5, with 8 positions matching TRBD1. V lost 8 bases to trimming and J lost 9 bases; unmatched junction nucleotides: 8. Germline V gene lookup returns CDR1 MDHEN and CDR2 SYDVKM. The CDR3 runs 12 residues.

This clonotype appeared many times. The chain couples TRBV6-2 or TRBV6-3 to TRBJ1-1, with 8 bases identical to TRBD1. With 6 bases clipped from V and 4 bases from J, the junction kept 10 bases outside the gene matches. The CDR3 covers 15 residues. Per the germline V gene, CDR1 is MNHEY and CDR2 is SVGEGT. CDR3 loop: CASSRRTGWSTEAFF. CDR3 bases: TGTGCCAGCAGCCGCCGGACAGGGTGGAGCACTGAAGCTTTCTTT.

This clonotype has just a few counts. As DNA, the CDR3 is TGTGCCAGCTCACTGGACAGGGGCAACACCGGGGAGCTGTTTTTT. It specifies CASSLDRGNTGELFF. V gene TRBV18 combines with J gene TRBJ2-2, with 9 bases identical to TRBD1. The V and J ends lost 4 bases and 2 bases, in that order; junction bases with no gene match: 2. The CDR3 runs 15 residues. Germline-derived CDR1 and CDR2 are KGHSH and LQKENI.

This chain uses TRBV24-1 with TRBJ2-5; 7 bases agree with TRBD1. The junction had 6 bases not matched to a gene; V was cut back by 4 bases and J by 2 bases. Per germline, CDR1 KGHDR and CDR2 SFDVKD. CDR3 length: 15 amino acids. The CDR3 sequence: CATSELDREQETQYF. Written as DNA, the CDR3 is TGTGCCACCAGTGAATTAGACAGGGAACAAGAGACCCAGTACTTC.

The table lists this clonotype with many counts. The chain recombines TRBV7-2 with TRBJ2-3, with D unclear. Per the germline V gene, CDR1 is SGHTA and CDR2 is FQGNSA. V gave up 6 bases and J gave up 0 bases, with 4 bases separating them. CDR3 size: 12 residues. The CDR3 here is CASSFSTDTQYF. DNA of the CDR3: TGTGCCAGCAGTTTCAGCACAGATACGCAGTATTTT. Full variable domain (rest looked up from reference TRBV7-2 and TRBJ2-3): GAGVSQSPSNKVTEKGKDVELRCDPISGHTALYWYRQSLGQGLEFLIYFQGNSAPDKSGLPSDRFSAERTGGSVSTLTIQRTQQEDSAVYLCASSFSTDTQYFGPGTRLTVL.

The genes are TRBV11-2 and TRBJ2-7, with D unclear. In germline, CDR1 is SGHAT, CDR2 FQNNGV. V lost 5 bases and J lost 4, with 30 bases in between. The CDR3 totals 19 residues. The CDR3 reads CASSIPSSQAHEPLYEQYF. CDR3 DNA: TGTGCCAGCAGCATACCATCGTCGCAGGCTCACGAGCCCTTATACGAGCAGTACTTC.

This clonotype was recorded many times. The chain carries TRBV2 and TRBJ2-7, with 12 bases aligning to TRBD2. The V segment lost 4 bases and the J segment 5 bases; nucleotides outside the gene matches: 6. This CDR3 has 15 residues. The germline V gene has CDR1 SNHLY and CDR2 FYNNEI. The CDR3 DNA sequence: TGTGCCAGCAGTGTTGCGGCTAGCGGGAGGGACGAGCAGTACTTC. Its protein is CASSVAASGRDEQYF. Full variable domain (missing parts from reference TRBV2 and TRBJ2-7): EPEVTQTPSHQVTQMGQEVILRCVPISNHLYFYWYRQILGQKVEFLVSFYNNEISEKSEIFDDQFSVERPDGSNFTLKIRSTKLEDSAMYFCASSVAASGRDEQYFGPGTRLTVT.

This clonotype was seen repeatedly, ten times or more. The chain couples TRBV7-2 to TRBJ2-7, with TRBD1 identical over 8 bases. CDR3 length: 16 amino acids. V lost 1 base to trimming and J lost 5 bases; unmatched junction nucleotides: 10. CDR1 and CDR2 (germline): SGHTA, FQGNSA. DNA for the CDR3: TGTGCCAGCAGCTTAGAGGGTTCAGGGGGCTATGACGAGCAGTACTTC. Translated, it gives CASSLEGSGGYDEQYF.

This clonotype was recorded at least ten times. The rearrangement joins TRBV2 to TRBJ2-7; D perhaps matches TRBD2 (5 bases). The V gene lost 5 bases and the J gene lost 1 base, with 9 bases spanning the gap. Germline CDR1 SNHLY, CDR2 FYNNEI. The CDR3 loop spans 13 amino acids. The CDR3 nucleotides are TGTGCCAGCAGTAGCGGAGATTCCTACGAGCAGTACTTC. Translated: CASSSGDSYEQYF.